A selection of T cell receptor beta chains follows, all from one sample in a study of T cells expressing NK-cell markers. Reprocessing the 5' RACE reads, TCRdb reports a single entry for every CDR3 protein and omits DNA. Its listing shows 150,000 to 180,000 distinct CDR3 sequences. Sequenced sample: blood T cells: a sorted CD56 or NKG2C T cell subset, CD4+ or CD8+ T cells, or bulk PBMC T cells (not recorded which). The receptors shown here come from a woman between 45 and 65 years old in good health. Both conserved end residues are part of each CDR3.

J: TRBJ1-2
V: TRBV5-1
CDR3: CASSLDPRDRVTRGYTF

J: TRBJ2-1
V: TRBV13
CDR3: CASSLTGGPSYNEQFF

J: TRBJ1-1
V: TRBV2
CDR3: CASSERVWTEAFF

J: TRBJ2-1
V: TRBV4-1
CDR3: CASSQLTRRRGAGNEQFF

J: TRBJ2-7
V: TRBV7-8
CDR3: CASSSGLTHYEQYF

J: TRBJ2-7
V: TRBV10-1
CDR3: CASSPGQGGYEQYF

J: TRBJ2-3
V: TRBV6-4
CDR3: CASAAETDRADTQYF

J: TRBJ2-1
V: TRBV7-9
CDR3: CASSLWGRREVVNEQFF

J: TRBJ1-5
V: TRBV12-3/TRBV12-4
CDR3: CASSLNPGMQPQHF

J: TRBJ2-5
V: TRBV9
CDR3: CASSVGRGAQAETQYF

J: TRBJ2-1
V: TRBV12-3/TRBV12-4
CDR3: CASRALHGLNEQFF

J: TRBJ1-6
V: TRBV5-1
CDR3: CASSLEEAGPSSSPLHF

J: TRBJ2-5
V: TRBV12-3/TRBV12-4
CDR3: CASSRLGTGVQETQYF

J: TRBJ2-3
V: TRBV15
CDR3: CATDDGRPTDTQYF

J: TRBJ1-1
V: TRBV9
CDR3: CASSDPSGEYDRAFF

J: TRBJ1-1
V: TRBV7-8
CDR3: CASSRGGFSEAFF

J: TRBJ2-3
V: TRBV4-1
CDR3: CASSQIKAQYTDTQYF

J: TRBJ1-1
V: TRBV14
CDR3: CASSHRLGQGVTEAFF

J: TRBJ1-4
V: TRBV5-6
CDR3: CASSLRPQNEKLFF

J: TRBJ2-2
V: TRBV12-3/TRBV12-4
CDR3: CASIPGLAGLLSTGELFF

J: TRBJ2-1
V: TRBV4-1
CDR3: CASSQAAGGPYNEQFF

J: TRBJ2-1
V: TRBV25-1
CDR3: CASSPSDGGPHEQFF

J: TRBJ2-5
V: TRBV6-1
CDR3: CASTEPGYQETQYF

J: TRBJ2-1
V: TRBV7-8
CDR3: CASSSLADNEQFF

J: TRBJ2-7
V: TRBV5-6
CDR3: CASSLEGMYEQYF

J: TRBJ1-1
V: TRBV11-1
CDR3: CASSPLPSLNTEAFF

J: TRBJ2-3
V: TRBV11-3
CDR3: CASSLPPTEFTDTQYF

J: TRBJ1-2
V: TRBV10-3
CDR3: CAIGTDDYGYTF

J: TRBJ2-5
V: TRBV12-3/TRBV12-4
CDR3: CASSFLSWGAEETQYF

J: TRBJ2-2
V: TRBV2
CDR3: CASSEWQEELFF

J: TRBJ2-4
V: TRBV20-1
CDR3: CSARDGFSSKNIQYF

J: TRBJ1-6
V: TRBV20-1
CDR3: CSATQGDNSPLHF

J: TRBJ2-1
V: TRBV13
CDR3: CASSSRDSPLDEQFF

J: TRBJ2-5
V: TRBV10-2
CDR3: CASSLPETPTSGQETQYF

J: TRBJ2-3
V: TRBV11-2
CDR3: CASSPEATDTQYF

J: TRBJ2-1
V: TRBV12-3/TRBV12-4
CDR3: CASSRLKSGRLNEQFF

J: TRBJ2-3
V: TRBV4-1
CDR3: CASSQGATSGPDTQYF

J: TRBJ2-1
V: TRBV20-1
CDR3: CSAEGLMVSGNEQFF

J: TRBJ2-6
V: TRBV7-9
CDR3: CASSPRDPGANVLTF

J: TRBJ2-3
V: TRBV6-5
CDR3: CASSPDGKGAVTDTQYF

J: TRBJ2-5
V: TRBV2
CDR3: CASSLLGLEETQYF

J: TRBJ2-1
V: TRBV6-2/TRBV6-3
CDR3: CASTGLAGRYEQFF

J: TRBJ2-5
V: TRBV4-1
CDR3: CASSHQLSGSQETQYF

J: TRBJ2-2
V: TRBV28
CDR3: CASSFRTSGYNTGELFF

J: TRBJ2-1
V: TRBV30
CDR3: CAWIGKGGDNEQFF

J: TRBJ1-2
V: TRBV6-5
CDR3: CASSYEGGVSGYTF

J: TRBJ2-1
V: TRBV7-2
CDR3: CASSVADYSFINEQFF